This is a list of T cell receptor beta chains from one sample in a study of cytomegalovirus exposure and HLA in healthy donors. Assay used: immunoSEQ multiplex PCR; TCRdb lists only in-frame clones, some missing. This table holds roughly 180,000 clones, roughly 10% found once. Sample: PBMCs. All receptors derive from a woman in her 30s in good health and CMV-seropositive. The CDR3 runs from the conserved cysteine through the conserved F or W. A D gene is named only where the DNA matches it firmly. A row's size may be missing; if present it is once, few, many or a size class.

J gene: TRBJ1-5
clone size: NA
D gene: TRBD1
V gene: TRBV19
CDR3 protein: CASTRDSSDNQPQHF
CDR3 DNA: TGTGCCAGTACCCGGGACAGCTCCGATAATCAGCCCCAGCATTTT

J gene: TRBJ1-5
clone size: NA
D gene: NA
V gene: TRBV5-3
CDR3 protein: CARSFTRSNDQPQHF
CDR3 DNA: TGTGCCAGAAGCTTTACCCGGAGCAATGATCAGCCCCAGCATTTT

J gene: TRBJ1-2
clone size: NA
D gene: NA
V gene: TRBV7-9
CDR3 protein: CASSANRGKGYGYTF
CDR3 DNA: TGTGCCAGCAGTGCCAACCGGGGGAAGGGTTATGGCTACACCTTC

J gene: TRBJ1-1
clone size: few
D gene: TRBD1
V gene: TRBV14
CDR3 protein: CASSQDRDRGLWGEAFF
CDR3 DNA: TGTGCCAGCAGCCAAGACCGGGACAGAGGTCTCTGGGGTGAAGCTTTCTTT

J gene: TRBJ1-4
clone size: few
D gene: NA
V gene: TRBV11-2
CDR3 protein: CASSFGRARGGEKLFF
CDR3 DNA: TGTGCCAGCAGCTTTGGACGGGCCAGGGGCGGTGAAAAACTGTTTTTT

J gene: TRBJ2-7
clone size: NA
D gene: NA
V gene: TRBV4-1
CDR3 protein: CASSITGTYEQYF
CDR3 DNA: TGCGCCAGCAGCATAACAGGCACCTACGAGCAGTACTTC

J gene: TRBJ2-7
clone size: few
D gene: TRBD1
V gene: TRBV18
CDR3 protein: CASSPRDRVAEYEQYF
CDR3 DNA: TGTGCCAGCTCACCCCGGGACAGGGTTGCCGAATACGAGCAGTACTTC

J gene: TRBJ2-2
clone size: few
D gene: NA
V gene: TRBV18
CDR3 protein: CASSPQGAGTGELFF
CDR3 DNA: TGTGCCAGCTCACCACAAGGTGCGGGTACCGGGGAGCTGTTTTTT

J gene: TRBJ1-3
clone size: NA
D gene: NA
V gene: TRBV2
CDR3 protein: CASSTKGSGTTWDLSGNTIYF
CDR3 DNA: TGTGCCAGCAGTACAAAGGGGTCAGGGACTACTTGGGATCTCTCTGGAAACACCATATATTTT

J gene: TRBJ2-7
clone size: NA
D gene: NA
V gene: TRBV4-1
CDR3 protein: CASSQVDNRFYEQYF
CDR3 DNA: TGCGCCAGCAGCCAAGTAGACAACAGGTTCTACGAGCAGTACTTC

J gene: TRBJ1-2
clone size: few
D gene: NA
V gene: TRBV5-6
CDR3 protein: CASSLGVRRDGYTF
CDR3 DNA: TGTGCCAGCAGCTTGGGAGTGCGGAGGGATGGCTACACCTTC

J gene: TRBJ2-1
clone size: NA
D gene: NA
V gene: TRBV7-2
CDR3 protein: CASSTYYNEQFF
CDR3 DNA: TGTGCCAGCAGCACCTACTACAATGAGCAGTTCTTC

J gene: TRBJ2-7
clone size: NA
D gene: NA
V gene: TRBV10-3
CDR3 protein: CAISVVGSVDEQYF
CDR3 DNA: TGTGCCATCAGTGTTGTAGGGAGCGTGGACGAGCAGTACTTC

J gene: TRBJ2-2
clone size: once
D gene: NA
V gene: TRBV10-1
CDR3 protein: CASSESLLTGTGELFF
CDR3 DNA: TGCGCCAGCAGTGAGTCCCTTCTTACAGGGACCGGGGAGCTGTTTTTT

J gene: TRBJ2-7
clone size: NA
D gene: NA
V gene: TRBV29-1
CDR3 protein: CSVMRGEQYF
CDR3 DNA: TGCAGCGTTATGAGAGGCGAGCAGTACTTC

J gene: TRBJ2-7
clone size: NA
D gene: TRBD2
V gene: TRBV14
CDR3 protein: CASSQLGGGGYEQYF
CDR3 DNA: TGTGCCAGCAGCCAACTCGGCGGGGGAGGGTACGAGCAGTACTTC

J gene: TRBJ2-5
clone size: few
D gene: TRBD2
V gene: TRBV7-2
CDR3 protein: CASSLGSGGPRKTQYF
CDR3 DNA: TGTGCCAGCAGCTTAGGGTCGGGAGGGCCGAGAAAGACCCAGTACTTC

J gene: TRBJ2-7
clone size: few
D gene: TRBD1
V gene: TRBV5-1
CDR3 protein: CASSLGDRIYEQYF
CDR3 DNA: TGCGCCAGCAGCTTGGGGGACAGAATCTACGAGCAGTACTTC

J gene: TRBJ1-1
clone size: NA
D gene: NA
V gene: TRBV6-5
CDR3 protein: CASSPQETNTEAFF
CDR3 DNA: TGTGCCAGCAGTCCACAGGAGACTAACACTGAAGCTTTCTTT

J gene: TRBJ2-2
clone size: few
D gene: NA
V gene: TRBV7-2
CDR3 protein: CASSLAERGWGDTGELFF
CDR3 DNA: TGTGCCAGCAGCTTAGCCGAGCGAGGCTGGGGGGACACCGGGGAGCTGTTTTTT

J gene: TRBJ2-4
clone size: NA
D gene: TRBD2
V gene: TRBV7-9
CDR3 protein: CASVAGSTKNIQYF
CDR3 DNA: TGTGCCAGCGTAGCGGGATCCACCAAAAACATTCAGTACTTC

J gene: TRBJ2-7
clone size: few
D gene: TRBD2
V gene: TRBV29-1
CDR3 protein: CSVEGLAELGEQYF
CDR3 DNA: TGCAGCGTTGAGGGGCTAGCGGAACTTGGGGAGCAGTACTTC